This TCR beta chain came from a study of blood T cell repertoires in COVID-19. Study-level information: T cells, B-cell-depleted T cells, or PBMCs supplied cDNA or gDNA.

The table came from immunoSEQ multiplex PCR; TCRdb's copy has only in-frame clones and leaves some out. The sample consists of approximately 200,000 clones, 86% of them appearing once. Only one count was recorded for this clone. Germline CDR1 is SGDLS and CDR2 is YYNGEE. The CDR3 sequence is 19 residues long. The V end lost 4 bases, the J end lost 2 bases, and 22 bases lay between the germline ends. The chain carries TRBV9 and TRBJ1-6, with D uncertain. The source material was PBMCs or T cells enriched from blood (not recorded which). The sequence came from a woman aged 30 to 39 who had been exposed to COVID-19. CDR3 sequence (DNA): TGTGCCAGCAGCCCCAAGTCCGCACCCTTGAGCCCCTATAATTCACCCCTCCACTTT. This translates into CASSPKSAPLSPYNSPLHF. Complete variable domain (other parts from reference TRBV9 and TRBJ1-6): DSGVTQTPKHLITATGQRVTLRCSPRSGDLSVYWYQQSLDQGLQFLIQYYNGEERAKGNILERFSAQQFPDLHSELNLSSLELGDSALYFCASSPKSAPLSPYNSPLHFGNGTRLTVT.